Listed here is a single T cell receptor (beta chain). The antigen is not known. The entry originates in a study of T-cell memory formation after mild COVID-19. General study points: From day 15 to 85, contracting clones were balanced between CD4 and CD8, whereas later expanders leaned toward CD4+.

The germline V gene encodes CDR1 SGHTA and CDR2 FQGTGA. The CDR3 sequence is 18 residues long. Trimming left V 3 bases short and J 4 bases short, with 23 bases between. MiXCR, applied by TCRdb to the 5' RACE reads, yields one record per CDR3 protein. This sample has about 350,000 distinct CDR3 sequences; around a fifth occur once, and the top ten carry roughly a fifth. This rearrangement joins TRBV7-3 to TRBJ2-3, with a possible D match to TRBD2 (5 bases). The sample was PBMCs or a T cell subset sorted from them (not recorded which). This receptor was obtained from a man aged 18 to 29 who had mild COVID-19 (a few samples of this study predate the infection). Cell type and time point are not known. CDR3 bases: TGTGCCAGCAGCTTGATTCCCACTAGAGGATATTCCGCAGATACGCAGTATTTT. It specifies CASSLIPTRGYSADTQYF.